Listed here is a single T cell receptor beta chain. As handled by the study authors: Amplification of reference gene primers provided the estimated nucleated cell counts. Profiled with immunoSEQ multiplex PCR; TCRdb holds only in-frame clones, not every one. V and J calls and clone size are copied from that table; D and trimming were computed from the DNA. The sample has around 98,000 clones, 70% to 85% seen once. This sample is part of a study of blood T cell repertoires in COVID-19. The V gene end was trimmed by 7 bases and the J gene end by 8 bases; junction bases not matched to a gene: 3. The CDR3 runs 13 residues. In germline, CDR1 is KGHSH, CDR2 LQKENI.

The clonotype comes from a woman in her fifties or sixties with acute or convalescent COVID-19. Sequenced material: peripheral blood. V usage is TRBV18 and J usage is TRBJ1-4, with 11 bases matching TRBD1. Here the CDR3 reads CASCRTGGEKLFF. CDR3 DNA sequence: TGTGCCAGCTGCCGGACAGGGGGCGAAAAACTGTTTTTT.